The next 23 T cell receptor beta chains were all read from a single sample in a study of response to subunit inactivated influenza vaccine. TCRdb processed the RT-PCR reads anew with MiXCR; each CDR3 protein has one entry. In the table there are some 550,000 distinct CDR3 sequences, around 21% of which are singletons. This sample also appeared in a second study, on T cells expressing NK-cell markers. Per that study: cDNA encoding TCR beta was synthesized via 5'RACE template switching incorporating UMIs.

The material sequenced was CD4+ T cells sorted from PBMCs, taken 11 to 12 days after vaccination. The receptor set was obtained from a middle-aged man who received an inactivated influenza vaccine.

The chain recombines TRBV29-1 with TRBJ2-7, with D possibly called TRBD1 or TRBD2 (6 bases each). Trimming left V 4 bases short and J 0 bases short, with 13 bases between. The germline V gene has CDR1 SQVTM and CDR2 ANQGSEA. CDR3 length equals 14 residues. DNA for the CDR3: TGCAGCGTTGGCCCCAGGGGACTCTCCTACGAGCAGTACTTC. It encodes CSVGPRGLSYEQYF.

The chain recombines TRBV29-1 with TRBJ2-7; 8 bases agree with TRBD2. Germline CDR1 SQVTM, CDR2 ANQGSEA. CDR3 length equals 13 residues. Trimming removed 6 bases from V and 8 bases from J; junction bases left unmatched: 12. Here the CDR3 reads CSVGGDSSVKQYF. The CDR3 DNA follows: TGCAGCGTCGGGGGGGACTCGTCCGTTAAGCAGTACTTC.

This clonotype was seen a few times. The CDR3 loop reads CSVEYRRDTEAFF. CDR3 in DNA: TGCAGCGTTGAATACAGGAGAGACACTGAAGCTTTCTTT. The chain recombines TRBV29-1 with TRBJ1-1, with a tentative D call TRBD1 (5 bases). Deletions cut 2 bases from V and 3 bases from J, with 10 bases between. Germline V lookup: CDR1 SQVTM, CDR2 ANQGSEA. This CDR3 comprises 13 residues. Supplemented by reference TRBV29-1 and TRBJ1-1, the full variable domain reads SAVISQKPSRDICQRGTSLTIQCQVDSQVTMMFWYRQQPGQSLTLIATANQGSEATYESGFVIDKFPISRPNLTFSTLTVSNMSPEDSSIYLCSVEYRRDTEAFFGQGTRLTVV.

The table lists this clonotype with a few counts. The V and J genes are TRBV28 and TRBJ1-6; TRBD1 aligns across 12 bases. V shed 7 bases, J shed 4 bases, and the junction held 2 bases outside the gene matches. Germline values: CDR1 MDHEN, CDR2 SYDVKM. The CDR3 totals 15 residues. CDR3 amino acids: CASTGQGAYNSPLHF. The CDR3 region has the DNA TGTGCCAGCACGGGACAGGGGGCGTATAATTCACCCCTCCACTTT.

This clonotype was picked up a small number of times. The gene calls are TRBV7-9 and TRBJ2-5, with 7 nucleotides matching TRBD1. J lost 3 bases, V lost 3 bases, and 7 bases had no gene match. CDR3 length: 15 amino acids. CDR1 and CDR2 (germline): SEHNR, FQNEAQ (reference sequence). Written as DNA, the CDR3 is TGTGCCAGCAGCTTCGGAAGGGGGCGCGAAGAGACCCAGTACTTC. It specifies CASSFGRGREETQYF.

This chain connects TRBV7-2 to TRBJ2-2; 7 positions match TRBD2. The V segment lost 4 bases and the J segment 3 bases; nucleotides outside the gene matches: 5. Germline values: CDR1 SGHTA, CDR2 FQGNSA. CDR3 length equals 15 residues. The CDR3 DNA follows: TGTGCCAGCAGCTACCTCGGGGGGTACACCGGGGAGCTGTTTTTT. This translates into CASSYLGGYTGELFF.

This clonotype has only a few counts. CDR3 amino acids: CASSLEQGSSYNEQFF. CDR3 DNA: TGCGCCAGCAGCTTGGAGCAGGGAAGCTCCTACAATGAGCAGTTCTTC. The chain links TRBV5-1 to TRBJ2-1; D is possibly TRBD1 (5 bases). The CDR3 is 16 residues long. Germline-derived CDR1 and CDR2 are SGHRS and YFSETQ. Trimming left V 0 bases short and J 0 bases short, with 10 bases between.

This clonotype occurred a few times. This sequence joins TRBV5-1 and TRBJ2-3, with D possibly called TRBD1 or TRBD2 (5 bases each). The CDR3 has 14 amino acids. V lost 4 bases and J 1 base, leaving 10 bases between the germline ends. Looked up from germline, CDR1 is SGHRS and CDR2 is YFSETQ. CDR3 bases: TGCGCCAGCAGCATAGGGACCCGCACAGATACGCAGTATTTT. This gives the protein CASSIGTRTDTQYF.

This clonotype was seen more than once but under ten times. The chain carries TRBV20-1 and TRBJ2-7; D might be TRBD1 (6 bases). Trimming took 1 base from V and 2 from J, leaving 12 bases between them. Germline V gene lookup returns CDR1 DFQATT and CDR2 SNEGSKA (reference sequence). This CDR3 spans 14 amino acids. CDR3: CSARGQVSAYEQYF. The DNA for the CDR3 is TGCAGTGCTAGAGGACAGGTTAGCGCCTACGAGCAGTACTTC.

This chain links TRBV2 with TRBJ1-5; the match to TRBD1 covers 11 bases. Losses at the gene ends were 4 bases for V and 7 bases for J; bases not matched to a gene: 6. This CDR3 contains 15 residues. Looked up from germline, CDR1 is SNHLY and CDR2 is FYNNEI. The CDR3 DNA sequence: TGTGCCAGCAGTGGGGACAGGGGGGGTAGCCAGCCCCAGCATTTT. It specifies CASSGDRGGSQPQHF.

This clonotype was observed a few times. V usage is TRBV18 and J usage is TRBJ2-7; D perhaps matches TRBD1 (6 bases). Between the trimmed V and J ends, which lost 5 bases and 0 bases, there was a span of 14 bases. Germline values: CDR1 KGHSH, CDR2 LQKENI. This CDR3 spans 15 amino acids. CDR3 sequence: CASSMTGPSSYEQYF. The CDR3 coding sequence is TGTGCCAGCTCAATGACAGGTCCTAGCTCCTACGAGCAGTACTTC.

The CDR3 bases are TGTGCCAGCAGTCCCCAGGGGACTGTCTCCTATAATTCACCCCTCCACTTT. Protein product: CASSPQGTVSYNSPLHF. The chain employs TRBV27 and TRBJ1-6; possibly TRBD1 for D (6 bases). V was trimmed by 5 bases and J by 0 bases, leaving 14 bases between them. Germline V gene lookup returns CDR1 MNHEY and CDR2 SMNVEV (reference sequence). There are 17 residues in the CDR3.

The rearrangement links TRBV7-9 to TRBJ1-4, with 7 bases fitting TRBD1. This CDR3 is built from 15 residues. CDR1 is SEHNR, CDR2 FQNEAQ, per germline (reference sequence). The junction had 9 bases not matched to a gene; V was cut back by 4 bases and J by 7 bases. The CDR3 DNA follows: TGTGCCAGCAGCTCCGGGACAGTCTTCGGTGAAAAACTGTTTTTT. Amino acids: CASSSGTVFGEKLFF. Variable domain in full (rest from reference TRBV7-9 and TRBJ1-4): DTGVSQNPRHKITKRGQNVTFRCDPISEHNRLYWYRQTLGQGPEFLTYFQNEAQLEKSRLLSDRFSAERPKGSFSTLEIQRTEQGDSAMYLCASSSGTVFGEKLFFGSGTQLSVL.

V usage is TRBV24-1 and J usage is TRBJ2-2, with D possibly TRBD2 on 5 matching bases. CDR3 length equals 16 residues. Per germline, CDR1 KGHDR and CDR2 SFDVKD. Trimming removed 1 base from V and 5 bases from J, with 13 bases in between. CDR3 protein: CATSDFSGMRTGELFF. Here the CDR3 DNA reads TGTGCCACCAGTGATTTTTCGGGGATGAGGACCGGGGAGCTGTTTTTT.

This chain joins TRBV28 and TRBJ2-3, with 8 bases lining up with TRBD2. Germline V lookup: CDR1 MDHEN, CDR2 SYDVKM. This CDR3 comprises 15 residues. With 1 base clipped from V and 4 bases from J, the junction kept 4 bases outside the gene matches. The DNA of the CDR3 is TGTGCCAGCAGTTTATATCCGGGAGGGGCAGATACGCAGTATTTT. The encoded protein is CASSLYPGGADTQYF.

This clonotype was counted a few times. J is TRBJ1-1 and V is TRBV6-5; D is perhaps TRBD1 (5 bases). Germline V lookup: CDR1 MNHEY, CDR2 SVGAGI. The CDR3 is made up of 12 amino acids. Trimming removed 6 bases at V and 11 bases at J, with 16 bases between. CDR3 sequence: CASRGAGLVAFF. The CDR3 DNA follows: TGTGCCAGCAGGGGAGCGGGGCTAGTCGCTTTCTTT.

This clonotype was recorded a few times. The chain carries TRBV6-2 or TRBV6-3 and TRBJ2-5; TRBD2 is a possible D gene (6 bases). The ends were cut back, 10 bases at V and 0 bases at J, with 9 bases in the middle. The germline gives CDR1 MNHEY, CDR2 SVGEGT. This CDR3 region has 12 residues. The CDR3 loop is CATGLHQETQYF. The CDR3 region has the DNA TGTGCCACGGGACTCCACCAAGAGACCCAGTACTTC.

CDR3 protein: CSARDKRGAYNEQFF. The CDR3 region has the DNA TGCAGTGCTAGAGATAAGCGGGGGGCCTACAATGAGCAGTTCTTC. The chain uses TRBV20-1 and TRBJ2-1; 9 nucleotides align to TRBD2. The germline V gene has CDR1 DFQATT and CDR2 SNEGSKA (reference sequence). This CDR3 has 15 amino acids. The V gene end was trimmed by 0 bases and the J gene end by 2 bases; junction bases not matched to a gene: 2.

J is TRBJ2-3 and V is TRBV6-2 or TRBV6-3; 8 bases are a match to TRBD2. This CDR3 is 15 amino acids long. Germline V gene lookup returns CDR1 MNHEY and CDR2 SVGEGT. V shed 4 bases, J shed 4 bases, and the junction held 7 bases outside the gene matches. The CDR3 is CASSSSGSLSDTQYF. The CDR3, as DNA: TGTGCCAGCAGTTCCAGCGGGAGCCTCTCAGATACGCAGTATTTT.

The rearrangement uses TRBV12-3 or TRBV12-4 and TRBJ2-7; D tentatively reads TRBD1 or TRBD2 (5 bases each). The CDR3 spans 14 residues. V shed 6 bases and J shed 2 bases, with 14 bases lying between them. The CDR3 nucleotides read TGTGCCAGCAGACTAGGTCCAGGGACCTACGAGCAGTACTTC. Translating gives CASRLGPGTYEQYF.

The CDR3 DNA follows: TGTGCCAGCAGCGTGCAGGTAGTCAGTACCCAGCATTTT. It translates to CASSVQVVSTQHF. The rearrangement uses TRBV7-2 and TRBJ1-5; D not certain. V lost 5 bases, J lost 11 bases, and 16 bases lay in between. This CDR3 has 13 amino acids. The germline gives CDR1 SGHTA, CDR2 FQGNSA.

This clonotype came up a few times. The chain recombines TRBV28 with TRBJ2-5; 7 nucleotides agree with TRBD1. This CDR3 has 15 amino acids. Losses at the gene ends were 6 bases for V and 4 bases for J; bases not matched to a gene: 11. Germline CDR1 is MDHEN and CDR2 is SYDVKM. DNA of the CDR3: TGTGCCAGCAGCACCCGGGACAGAAATCCAGAGACCCAGTACTTC. It encodes CASSTRDRNPETQYF.

The chain carries TRBV4-3 and TRBJ2-2; 10 bases agree with TRBD2. Germline assignment: CDR1 LGHNA and CDR2 YSLEER. The ends lost 3 bases at V and 3 bases at J; junction bases unmatched: 7. The CDR3 loop spans 17 amino acids. This CDR3 reads CASSQELAGIHTGELFF. The CDR3 coding sequence is TGCGCCAGCAGCCAGGAACTAGCGGGAATACACACCGGGGAGCTGTTTTTT.